A selection of T cell receptor beta chains follows, all from one sample in a study of T cell repertoires and leukemia-associated antigens. MiXCR was run by TCRdb on the 5' RACE reads, yielding one entry per CDR3 protein. This sample has 14,000 or so distinct CDR3 sequences, with less than 40% found just once. These receptors lack a known antigen. The specimen sequenced was CD3+ T cells sorted from blood and cultured. These TCRs come from a female donor in good health. Each CDR3 is given with its conserved first and last residue. The D gene is left open where the match is weak. Size is stated for part of the rows, as once, few or many counts, or as a class when the clone is expanded.

v_gene	abundance	j_gene	d_gene	CDR3aa	CDR3nt
TRBV18	NA	TRBJ2-1	TRBD1	CASSGQGDYNEQFF	TGTGCCAGCTCGGGGCAGGGGGATTACAATGAGCAGTTCTTC
TRBV4-1	many	TRBJ1-5	TRBD1	CASSQDISTGPHF	TGCGCCAGCAGCCAAGATATATCGACAGGGCCTCATTTT
TRBV9	medium-sized	TRBJ2-2	NA	CASQSGLAGVLTPGSCFF	NA
TRBV15	NA	TRBJ1-1	TRBD1	CATDPTGLNTEAFF	TGTGCCACCGACCCGACAGGGCTGAACACTGAAGCTTTCTTT
TRBV10-3	NA	TRBJ2-2	NA	CAISAAPSNTGEPFF	TGCGCCATCAGTGCGGCCCCATCGAACACCGGGGAGCCGTTTTTT
TRBV3-1	NA	TRBJ2-1	NA	CASSRQRVDEQLF	TGTGCCAGCAGCCGGCAGAGGGTCGATGAGCAGCTCTTC
TRBV4-2	medium-sized	TRBJ2-7	TRBD2	CASSKTGTSGRSEQYF	TGTGCCAGCAGCAAAACAGGGACTAGCGGGAGGAGCGAGCAGTACTTC
TRBV20-1	many	TRBJ2-7	TRBD2	CSAQAASGSRAYEQYF	TGCAGTGCCCAAGCGGCTAGCGGGAGTCGAGCCTACGAGCAGTACTTC
TRBV20-1	NA	TRBJ2-4	TRBD1	CSASEGAENVQYF	TGCAGTGCTAGCGAGGGGGCTGAAAACGTTCAGTACTTC
TRBV20-1	many	TRBJ1-5	NA	CSARGGTSYQPQHF	TGCAGTGCTAGAGGGGGGACCAGCTATCAGCCCCAGCATTTT
TRBV20-1	medium-sized	TRBJ2-6	NA	CSAINSGANVLTF	TGCAGTGCTATCAACTCTGGGGCCAACGTCCTGACTTTC
TRBV30	many	TRBJ2-1	TRBD2	CAWKPLGTSGSTTYNEQFF	TGTGCCTGGAAACCTCTCGGGACTAGCGGGAGCACCACCTACAATGAGCAGTTCTTC
TRBV30	medium-sized	TRBJ1-5	TRBD1	CAWAAGQYNQPQHF	TGTGCCTGGGCGGCGGGACAGTACAATCAGCCCCAGCATTTT
TRBV20-1	medium-sized	TRBJ2-3	TRBD2	CSARTSLTDTQYF	TGCAGTGCCAGGACTAGCCTCACAGATACGCAGTATTTT
TRBV28	many	TRBJ2-5	TRBD1	CASSHQGVQETQYF	TGTGCCAGTAGTCATCAGGGGGTCCAAGAGACCCAGTACTTC
TRBV30	many	TRBJ2-1	TRBD2	CAWSGLAGGGSYNEQFF	TGTGCCTGGAGTGGACTAGCGGGAGGGGGGTCCTACAATGAGCAGTTCTTC
TRBV7-6	many	TRBJ2-7	TRBD1	CASSPLGQGGGYEQYF	TGTGCCAGCAGCCCCCTCGGACAGGGCGGTGGATACGAGCAGTACTTC
TRBV3-1	NA	TRBJ2-5	NA	CASSQDGVWKTQYF	TGTGCCAGCAGCCAAGATGGAGTGTGGAAGACCCAGTACTTC
TRBV7-2	few	TRBJ2-7	NA	CASSLIPISYEQYF	TGTGCCAGCAGCTTGATCCCCATCAGCTACGAGCAGTACTTC
TRBV3-1	few	TRBJ2-7	TRBD2	CASSQVPAGGFEQYF	TGTGCCAGCAGCCAAGTTCCAGCGGGAGGTTTCGAGCAGTACTTC
TRBV29-1	medium-sized	TRBJ2-6	TRBD1	CSVAGTGYTGANVLTF	TGCAGCGTTGCTGGGACAGGTTACACTGGGGCCAACGTCCTGACTTTC
TRBV7-9	many	TRBJ2-1	NA	CASSLSLTGNEQFF	TGTGCCAGCAGCCTGTCCTTGACTGGAAATGAGCAGTTCTTC
TRBV9	medium-sized	TRBJ2-3	NA	CASSTSRWSDSEWDTQYF	TGTGCCAGCAGCACATCCAGGTGGTCGGACAGTGAATGGGATACGCAGTATTTT
TRBV4-1	NA	TRBJ2-3	NA	CASSQRGLVRDTQYF	TGCGCCAGCAGCCAAAGAGGTTTAGTCAGGGATACGCAGTATTTT
TRBV7-2	NA	TRBJ1-3	NA	CASSLGGSSGNTIYF	TGTGCCAGCAGCTTAGGTGGCAGCTCGGGAAACACCATATATTTT
TRBV12-3/TRBV12-4	NA	TRBJ1-2	TRBD1	CASRESTGGGYGYTF	TGTGCCAGCAGAGAATCGACAGGGGGCGGTTATGGCTACACCTTC
TRBV4-1	NA	TRBJ2-1	NA	CASSQPASRGRNEQFF	TGCGCCAGCAGCCAGCCGGCTAGCCGGGGTCGCAATGAGCAGTTCTTC
TRBV5-1	NA	TRBJ2-2	TRBD2	CASSPRGGTGELFF	TGCGCCAGCAGCCCCCGGGGGGGAACCGGGGAGCTGTTTTTT
TRBV27	NA	TRBJ1-2	NA	CASSARGWGYIF	TGTGCCAGCAGCGCCAGGGGATGGGGCTACATCTTC
TRBV5-1	few	TRBJ2-2	NA	CASNPGTANTGELFF	TGCGCCAGCAACCCCGGGACGGCGAACACCGGGGAGCTGTTTTTT
TRBV7-9	medium-sized	TRBJ1-2	NA	CASTQGGYGYTF	TGTGCCAGCACCCAAGGGGGCTATGGCTACACCTTC
TRBV7-6	NA	TRBJ2-1	TRBD2	CASSLVGTSGTNEQFF	TGTGCCAGCAGCTTAGTAGGGACTAGCGGCACTAATGAGCAGTTCTTC
TRBV7-3	few	TRBJ2-2	NA	CASSSSSAVNTGELFF	TGTGCCAGCAGCTCGTCTTCCGCGGTAAACACCGGGGAGCTGTTTTTT